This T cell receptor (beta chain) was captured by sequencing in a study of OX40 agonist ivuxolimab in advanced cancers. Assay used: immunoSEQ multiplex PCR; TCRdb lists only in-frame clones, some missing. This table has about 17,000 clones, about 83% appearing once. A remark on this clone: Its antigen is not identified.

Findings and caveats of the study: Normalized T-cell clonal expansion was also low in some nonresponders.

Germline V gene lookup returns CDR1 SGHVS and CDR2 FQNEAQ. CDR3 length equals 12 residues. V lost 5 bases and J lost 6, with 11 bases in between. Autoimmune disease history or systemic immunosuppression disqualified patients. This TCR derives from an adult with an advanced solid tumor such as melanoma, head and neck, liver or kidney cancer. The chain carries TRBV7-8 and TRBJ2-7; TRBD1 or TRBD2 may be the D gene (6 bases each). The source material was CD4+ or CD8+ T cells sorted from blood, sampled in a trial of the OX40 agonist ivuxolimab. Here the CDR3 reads CASSVQGLEQYF. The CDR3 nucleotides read TGTGCCAGCAGCGTACAGGGACTCGAGCAGTACTTC.